A single sample is the source of the 14 T cell receptor beta chains below, sequenced in a study of CD8 T cells in Susac syndrome. Random hexamers were used to reverse transcribe the RNA input (about 0.5 to 1 ug). One entry per CDR3 protein, called by TCRdb with MiXCR from the immunoSEQ multiplex PCR reads. The sample has some 180,000 distinct CDR3 sequences, 85% to 95% seen once. Sample: CD4+ T cells from PBMCs. These receptor sequences come from a human donor with Susac syndrome.

This clonotype has just one count. V and J are TRBV5-1 and TRBJ1-1; D not resolved. The CDR3 has 14 amino acids. Trimming cost V 4 bases and J 0 bases, with 10 bases left between them. Looked up from germline, CDR1 is SGHRS and CDR2 is YFSETQ. The CDR3 sequence: CASSKELLNTEAFF. The CDR3 bases are TGCGCCAGCAGCAAGGAATTGTTGAACACTGAAGCTTTCTTT. Drawing the rest from reference TRBV5-1 and TRBJ1-1, the complete variable domain is KAGVTQTPRYLIKTRGQQVTLSCSPISGHRSVSWYQQTPGQGLQFLFEYFSETQRNKGNFPGRFSGRQFSNSRSEMNVSTLELGDSALYLCASSKELLNTEAFFGQGTRLTVV.

The V gene is TRBV7-9, the J gene TRBJ1-2; 7 nucleotides match TRBD1. The CDR3 runs 13 residues. Losses at the gene ends were 3 bases for V and 4 bases for J; bases not matched to a gene: 2. Germline CDR1 is SEHNR and CDR2 is FQNEAQ (reference sequence). The CDR3 DNA reads as TGTGCCAGCAGCTTGGGGGACAGCTATGGCTACACCTTC. Translating it yields CASSLGDSYGYTF.

The V call is TRBV12-3 or TRBV12-4, the J call TRBJ1-5; D is undetermined. The CDR3 is made up of 14 amino acids. V lost 3 bases and J 6 bases, leaving 12 bases between the germline ends. CDR3 amino acids: CASSFRREGQPQHF. DNA of the CDR3: TGTGCCAGCAGTTTCCGGAGGGAGGGTCAGCCCCAGCATTTT.

The DNA of the CDR3 is TGCAGTGCGCCCCCATCCGATACGCAGTATTTT. It encodes CSAPPSDTQYF. J is TRBJ2-3 and V is TRBV20-1, with unresolved D. Germline loops: CDR1 DFQATT, CDR2 SNEGSKA (reference sequence). The CDR3 is 11 amino acids. The V and J ends lost 6 bases and 6 bases respectively, with 10 bases between them.

The CDR3 loop is CASSVALSYNEQFF. The CDR3 coding sequence is TGCGCCAGCAGTGTAGCGCTTTCCTACAATGAGCAGTTCTTC. The V gene is TRBV5-1, the J gene TRBJ2-1; weak D call: TRBD2 (5 bases). The V gene lost 5 bases and the J gene lost 1 base, with 10 bases spanning the gap. The CDR3 consists of 14 residues. CDR1 SGHRS and CDR2 YFSETQ come from the germline V gene.

This clonotype appeared once. The chain employs TRBV4-1 and TRBJ1-2; weak D call: TRBD1 (5 bases). CDR3 length equals 18 residues. With 4 bases removed from V and 4 bases from J, the gap between germline ends came to 25 bases. Germline V gene data show CDR1 as MGHRA and CDR2 as YSYEKL. The CDR3 region has the DNA TGCGCCAGCAGCCCCAACCAAGGGACCGCCTATGGTAGCTATGGCTACACCTTC. Translating it yields CASSPNQGTAYGSYGYTF.

The chain has TRBV6-1 and TRBJ2-1; 7 positions match TRBD1. Germline lookup yields CDR1 MNHNS and CDR2 SASEGT. The V and J ends lost 6 bases and 7 bases, in that order; junction bases with no gene match: 3. CDR3 size: 12 residues. CDR3 protein: CASRTRGNEQFF. DNA for the CDR3: TGTGCCAGCAGGACCAGGGGGAATGAGCAGTTCTTC.

This sequence joins TRBV10-3 and TRBJ2-7; TRBD2 agrees at 10 bases. V was clipped by 8 bases and J by 1 base; unmatched bases: 8. The germline CDR1 and CDR2 sequences are ENHRY and SYGVKD. This CDR3 has 15 amino acids. This CDR3 is CAIREQLAGSYEQYF. The CDR3 region has the DNA TGTGCCATCCGGGAGCAACTAGCGGGGTCCTACGAGCAGTACTTC.

The chain is built from TRBV30 and TRBJ1-1; unclear D gene. Germline V gene lookup returns CDR1 GTSNPN and CDR2 SVGIG (reference sequence). Trimming cost V 0 bases and J 3 bases, with 17 bases left between them. The CDR3 consists of 16 residues. CDR3 region: CAWSVTIFYGDTEAFF. In DNA, the CDR3 is TGTGCCTGGAGTGTAACCATATTCTACGGAGACACTGAAGCTTTCTTT. Full variable domain (missing parts from reference TRBV30 and TRBJ1-1): SQTIHQWPATLVQPVGSPLSLECTVEGTSNPNLYWYRQAAGRGLQLLFYSVGIGQISSEVPQNLSASRPQDRQFILSSKKLLLSDSGFYLCAWSVTIFYGDTEAFFGQGTRLTVV.

V is TRBV3-1 and J is TRBJ2-5; no firm D call. V dropped 0 bases and J dropped 0 bases, with 14 bases sitting between them. In germline, CDR1 is LGHDT, CDR2 YNNKEL (reference sequence). CDR3 size: 17 residues. CDR3 DNA: TGTGCCAGCAGCCAAGACACGTACGCATCCTACCAAGAGACCCAGTACTTC. It specifies CASSQDTYASYQETQYF.

The chain employs TRBV12-3 or TRBV12-4 and TRBJ1-2; D is ambiguous. Trimming left V 10 bases short and J 5 bases short, with 11 bases between. This CDR3 contains 11 residues. In nucleotides, the CDR3 is TGTGCCATCGAGACCGGATATGGCTACACCTTC. Amino acids: CAIETGYGYTF.

This clonotype came up once. The chain employs TRBV27 and TRBJ1-2, with 7 bases fitting TRBD1. The CDR3 consists of 14 residues. Germline lookup yields CDR1 MNHEY and CDR2 SMNVEV (reference sequence). J was trimmed by 7 bases and V by 6 bases; bases with no gene match: 11. As DNA, the CDR3 is TGTGCCAGCAGAATCTCGACAGGGACGGGTGGCTACACCTTC. Protein sequence: CASRISTGTGGYTF.

This chain connects TRBV12-3 or TRBV12-4 to TRBJ2-5; D unresolved. The CDR3 has 13 amino acids. V lost 3 bases to trimming and J lost 2 bases, with 7 bases between them. CDR3 in DNA: TGTGCCAGCAGTTTCTTCCAACAAGAGACCCAGTACTTC. Translated: CASSFFQQETQYF.

The chain carries TRBV7-2 and TRBJ2-5, with D uncertain. This CDR3 is 14 amino acids long. The V gene lost 2 bases and the J gene lost 4 bases, with 11 bases spanning the gap. Germline CDR1 and CDR2: SGHTA and FQGNSA. The CDR3 loop is CASSLIRATETQYF. DNA for the CDR3: TGTGCCAGCAGCTTAATCCGAGCCACAGAGACCCAGTACTTC.